This is a list of T cell receptor beta chains from one sample in a study of blood T cell repertoires in COVID-19. Libraries were prepared by immunoSEQ multiplex PCR; TCRdb keeps only in-frame clonotypes and omits some of them. The sample lists 200,000 to 250,000 clones; roughly 80% were seen once. The sequencing sample was made of peripheral blood. The receptor source for this set is a middle-aged woman with active or convalescent COVID-19. Both conserved end residues are part of each CDR3. A D gene is named only where the DNA matches it firmly. The size of a clone is reported for some rows only, either as once, few or many, or as a class for expanded clones.

j_call,clone_size,v_call,d_call,cdr3_aa,cdr3_nt
TRBJ2-2,-,TRBV14,-,CASSQPMRRVPEPGELFF,TGTGCCAGCAGCCAACCTATGCGGAGGGTTCCGGAACCCGGGGAGCTGTTTTTT
TRBJ2-6,few,TRBV7-3,-,CASSLEGQGSGANVLTF,TGTGCCAGCAGCTTAGAGGGACAAGGGTCTGGGGCCAACGTCCTGACTTTC
TRBJ1-1,-,TRBV21-1,-,CARRRGGASGTEAFF,TGTGCCAGACGACGAGGAGGAGCCTCAGGAACTGAAGCTTTCTTT
TRBJ2-5,-,TRBV5-5,-,CASSLGAGLGETQYF,TGTGCCAGCAGCTTGGGCGCAGGACTGGGGGAGACCCAGTACTTC
TRBJ2-5,-,TRBV5-1,TRBD2,CASSLWLAGPMETQYF,TGCGCCAGCAGCTTATGGCTAGCGGGGCCCATGGAGACCCAGTACTTC
TRBJ2-3,-,TRBV28,TRBD1,CASSSQGASTDTQYF,TGTGCCAGCAGTTCTCAGGGGGCTAGCACAGATACGCAGTATTTT
TRBJ2-7,few,TRBV7-9,TRBD1,CASRTGSTYEQYF,TGTGCCAGCAGGACAGGGTCGACCTACGAGCAGTACTTC
TRBJ1-1,-,TRBV5-1,TRBD1,CASSLTPGQTMNTEAFF,TGCGCCAGCAGCCTAACACCGGGACAGACCATGAACACTGAAGCTTTCTTT
TRBJ2-7,-,TRBV11-3,-,CASSLGGWRSYEQYF,TGTGCCAGCAGCTTAGGAGGTTGGCGAAGTTACGAGCAGTACTTC
TRBJ1-2,-,TRBV5-4,TRBD1,CASSWGQAGYTF,TGTGCCAGCAGCTGGGGACAGGCTGGCTACACCTTC
TRBJ1-1,once,TRBV18,-,CASSPSLTVFYSNTEAFF,TGTGCCAGCTCACCGAGCTTGACAGTCTTCTATTCGAACACTGAAGCTTTCTTT
TRBJ2-5,-,TRBV9,-,CASSREGGETQYF,TGTGCCAGCAGTCGGGAAGGAGGTGAGACCCAGTACTTC
TRBJ2-5,-,TRBV11-2,-,CASSLVGETQYF,TGTGCCAGCAGCTTGGTTGGCGAGACCCAGTACTTC
TRBJ1-5,once,TRBV19,-,CASSTTMRTNQPQHF,TGTGCCAGTAGTACGACAATGCGAACGAATCAGCCCCAGCATTTT
TRBJ2-2,-,TRBV5-1,-,CASSSTGELFF,TGCGCCAGCAGCAGCACGGGGGAGCTGTTTTTT
TRBJ2-6,-,TRBV30,-,CAWNPGAGANVLTF,TGTGCCTGGAATCCGGGAGCCGGGGCCAACGTCCTGACTTTC
TRBJ2-2,once,TRBV5-4,TRBD2,CASSAGLAGGARTGELFF,TGTGCCAGCAGCGCTGGGCTAGCGGGGGGGGCACGGACCGGGGAGCTGTTTTTT
TRBJ1-3,-,TRBV5-5,-,CASTPGTVPLSGNTIYF,TGTGCCAGCACTCCCGGTACGGTACCCCTCTCTGGAAACACCATATATTTT
TRBJ1-5,-,TRBV6-1,-,CASSYRGDQPQHF,TGTGCCAGCAGTTATCGGGGGGACCAGCCCCAGCATTTT
TRBJ1-1,-,TRBV6-5,-,CASRTAGGNTEAFF,TGTGCCAGCCGAACGGCGGGGGGGAACACTGAAGCTTTCTTT
TRBJ2-3,-,TRBV11-3,-,CASKQDPSRDTQYF,TGTGCCAGCAAACAGGACCCTTCTAGAGATACGCAGTATTTT
TRBJ2-5,-,TRBV10-1,TRBD1,CASSEWTGGQETQYF,TGCGCCAGCAGTGAGTGGACAGGGGGCCAAGAGACCCAGTACTTC
TRBJ2-3,-,TRBV29-1,TRBD2,CSVEASRSGAAIDTQYF,TGCAGCGTTGAAGCTAGCCGGAGCGGGGCAGCCATAGATACGCAGTATTTT
TRBJ1-1,-,TRBV30,TRBD1,CAWVYRTGTEAFF,TGTGCCTGGGTTTACCGGACAGGCACTGAAGCTTTCTTT
TRBJ1-1,-,TRBV6-1,-,CASSEAGGETEAFF,TGTGCCAGCAGTGAAGCGGGGGGGGAGACTGAAGCTTTCTTT
TRBJ2-1,-,TRBV28,-,CASLSYNEQFF,TGCGCCAGCCTCTCGTACAATGAGCAGTTCTTC
TRBJ1-1,-,TRBV5-5,-,CASSTGGANTEAFF,TGTGCCAGCAGCACGGGGGGCGCCAACACTGAAGCTTTCTTT